A selection of T cell receptor beta chains follows, all from one sample in a study of blood T cell repertoires in COVID-19. TCRdb keeps only in-frame clones here, not all; method: immunoSEQ multiplex PCR. Among roughly 49,000 clones listed, 86% were seen once. The sample consisted of peripheral blood. The receptors derive from a man aged 80 or over with active COVID-19. Each CDR3 is given with its conserved first and last residue. D genes are given only for firm matches. Some rows have no size entry. The others give once, few or many, or a class for an expanded clone.

>TRBD2|TRBJ2-5|NA|TRBV9
CASSVGAWSSGQETQYF
TGTGCCAGCAGCGTCGGTGCTTGGTCTAGCGGGCAAGAGACCCAGTACTTC
>TRBD1|TRBJ1-5|NA|TRBV7-2
CASSPGGQDYQPQHF
TGTGCCAGCAGCCCTGGGGGACAGGACTATCAGCCCCAGCATTTT
>TRBD2|TRBJ2-1|NA|TRBV19
CASSMGFGGSTYNEQFF
TGTGCCAGTAGTATGGGTTTTGGCGGGAGTACCTACAATGAGCAGTTCTTC
>NA|TRBJ2-7|NA|TRBV7-8
CASSPDSYYEQYF
TGTGCCAGCAGCCCAGACAGTTACTACGAGCAGTACTTC
>NA|TRBJ2-1|once|TRBV12-3/TRBV12-4
CASRQQSYNEQFF
TGTGCCAGCAGGCAACAGTCCTACAATGAGCAGTTCTTC
>NA|TRBJ1-5|few|TRBV20-1
CSASADSYNQPQHF
TGCAGTGCTAGTGCAGACAGCTACAATCAGCCCCAGCATTTT
>NA|TRBJ1-1|NA|TRBV3-1/TRBV3-2
CASSLGEGAGNTEAFF
TGTGCCAGCAGCCTTGGCGAAGGGGCTGGGAACACTGAAGCTTTCTTT
>TRBD1|TRBJ1-3|NA|TRBV6-6
CASSYGTGGSGNTIYF
TGTGCCAGCAGTTACGGAACAGGGGGCTCTGGAAACACCATATATTTT
>NA|TRBJ2-4|once|TRBV7-8
CASSIRGSAKNIQYF
TGTGCCAGCAGCATCAGGGGTTCGGCCAAAAACATTCAGTACTTC
>NA|TRBJ2-1|NA|TRBV19
CATAGLRSYNEQFF
TGTGCCACCGCCGGACTCCGCTCCTACAATGAGCAGTTCTTC
>TRBD1|TRBJ2-5|NA|TRBV5-1
CASGDSSETQYF
TGCGCCAGCGGGGACAGTAGTGAGACCCAGTACTTC
>TRBD2|TRBJ2-1|NA|TRBV29-1
CSVGNSGSNEQFF
TGCAGCGTGGGGAATAGCGGGAGCAATGAGCAGTTCTTC
>TRBD2|TRBJ2-3|NA|TRBV18
CASSPNGAGGTDTQYF
TGTGCCAGCTCACCAAACGGGGCGGGAGGCACAGATACGCAGTATTTT
>NA|TRBJ1-5|once|TRBV6-2/TRBV6-3
CASSQTDPNQPQHF
TGTGCCAGCAGTCAGACAGACCCCAATCAGCCCCAGCATTTT
>TRBD1|TRBJ2-1|NA|TRBV28
CASSLQQGLIYNEQFF
TGTGCCAGCAGTTTACAACAGGGGCTAATCTACAATGAGCAGTTCTTC
>NA|TRBJ2-7|NA|TRBV23-1
CASSPNLRVSGKIGEQYF
TGCGCCAGCAGTCCAAACCTCAGAGTCTCAGGGAAGATTGGAGAGCAGTACTTC
>NA|TRBJ1-1|NA|TRBV15
CATSRGQGNMNTEAFF
TGTGCCACCAGCAGAGGGCAGGGGAATATGAACACTGAAGCTTTCTTT
>NA|TRBJ2-2|once|TRBV7-9
CASSFRELFF
TGTGCCAGCAGCTTTAGGGAGCTGTTTTTT
>TRBD1|TRBJ1-6|NA|TRBV3-1/TRBV3-2
CASSQTGTGTPLHF
TGTGCCAGCAGCCAGACCGGGACAGGCACACCCCTCCACTTT
>TRBD1|TRBJ2-7|NA|TRBV4-1
CASSQERPGQGYEQYF
TGCGCCAGCAGCCAAGAGCGACCGGGACAGGGATACGAGCAGTACTTC
>TRBD1|TRBJ2-7|NA|TRBV4-1
CASSQGETGGNEQYF
TGCGCCAGCAGCCAAGGGGAGACAGGGGGCAACGAGCAGTACTTC
>NA|TRBJ1-2|NA|TRBV3-1/TRBV3-2
CASSQEGEGRYYGYTF
TGTGCCAGCAGCCAAGAAGGAGAGGGCCGGTACTATGGCTACACCTTC
>TRBD1|TRBJ2-7|NA|TRBV19
CASSPATGGRYEQYF
TGTGCCAGTAGCCCAGCGACAGGGGGAAGGTACGAGCAGTACTTC
>NA|TRBJ2-1|NA|TRBV19
CASSITGRLDGDEQFF
TGTGCCAGTAGTATAACAGGACGGCTAGACGGCGATGAGCAGTTCTTC
>NA|TRBJ2-1|NA|TRBV9
CASSINYNEQFF
TGTGCCAGCAGCATAAACTACAATGAGCAGTTCTTC